This is a list of T cell receptor beta chains from one sample in a study of T cell responses to AZD1222 COVID-19 vaccine. Data came from immunoSEQ multiplex PCR; TCRdb stores just in-frame clones and leaves some out. The table shows about 270,000 clones, with around 92% occurring only once. The starting material was peripheral blood, obtained 28 days after the second AZD1222 dose. The receptors originated from an adult who received the AZD1222 COVID-19 vaccine. CDR3s include the opening cysteine and the closing phenylalanine or tryptophan. D genes are given only for firm matches. Only part of the rows carry a size: once, few, many, or a class if the clone is expanded.

V,J,size,D,CDR3,DNA
TRBV6-1,TRBJ1-1,.,TRBD1,CASSDRDSPVEAFF,TGTGCCAGCAGTGACCGGGACAGCCCTGTTGAAGCTTTCTTT
TRBV28,TRBJ1-2,few,TRBD1,CASSLTGLYGYTF,TGTGCCAGCAGTTTGACAGGGCTCTATGGCTACACCTTC
TRBV7-2,TRBJ2-5,.,TRBD2,CASSPRTSGQETQYF,TGTGCCAGCAGCCCCAGGACTAGCGGGCAAGAGACCCAGTACTTC
TRBV5-4,TRBJ2-7,.,.,CASRPGTEGEQYF,TGTGCCAGCAGGCCCGGGACCGAGGGCGAGCAGTACTTC
TRBV6-5,TRBJ1-1,once,.,CASTPDRRQGYIF,TGTGCCAGCACCCCGGACCGCCGGCAGGGATACATCTTT
TRBV6-6,TRBJ1-5,once,.,CASSSGANQPQHF,TGTGCCAGCAGTTCAGGGGCCAATCAGCCCCAGCATTTT
TRBV6-5,TRBJ1-5,.,.,CATRDRLSNQPQHF,TGTGCCACCAGAGACAGACTGAGCAATCAGCCCCAGCATTTT
TRBV4-1,TRBJ2-2,.,TRBD2,CASSHGLAGPIGELFF,TGCGCCAGCAGCCACGGACTAGCGGGGCCAATCGGGGAGCTGTTTTTT
TRBV28,TRBJ1-6,.,.,CASSLLGVPSPLHF,TGTGCCAGCAGTTTATTGGGGGTTCCTTCACCCCTCCACTTT
TRBV6-5,TRBJ1-6,.,.,CASSYSLQGNSPLHF,TGTGCCAGCAGTTACTCGTTACAGGGTAATTCACCCCTCCACTTT
TRBV5-1,TRBJ2-5,few,TRBD1,CASSSTGGAETQYF,TGCGCCAGCAGCTCCACAGGGGGCGCCGAGACCCAGTACTTC
TRBV19,TRBJ1-5,.,.,CASSPSRDQPQHF,TGTGCCAGTAGTCCGTCCCGAGATCAGCCCCAGCATTTT